This TCR beta chain derives from a study of blood T cell repertoires in COVID-19. The protocol was immunoSEQ multiplex PCR, while the TCRdb copy is restricted to in-frame clones and leaves out a portion. The sample yields hundreds of thousands of clones, around nine tenths seen once. V shed 2 bases, J shed 2 bases, and the junction held 7 bases outside the gene matches. The CDR3 is 16 residues long. Germline V gives CDR1 SGHTA, CDR2 FQGNSA. Specimen: peripheral blood. The TCR was taken from a young woman who had recovered from COVID-19. This chain links TRBV7-2 with TRBJ2-3; TRBD2 aligns across 7 bases. The CDR3 is CASSLRLAAATDTQYF. In DNA form, the CDR3 reads TGTGCCAGCAGCTTAAGGCTAGCGGCCGCCACAGATACGCAGTATTTT.